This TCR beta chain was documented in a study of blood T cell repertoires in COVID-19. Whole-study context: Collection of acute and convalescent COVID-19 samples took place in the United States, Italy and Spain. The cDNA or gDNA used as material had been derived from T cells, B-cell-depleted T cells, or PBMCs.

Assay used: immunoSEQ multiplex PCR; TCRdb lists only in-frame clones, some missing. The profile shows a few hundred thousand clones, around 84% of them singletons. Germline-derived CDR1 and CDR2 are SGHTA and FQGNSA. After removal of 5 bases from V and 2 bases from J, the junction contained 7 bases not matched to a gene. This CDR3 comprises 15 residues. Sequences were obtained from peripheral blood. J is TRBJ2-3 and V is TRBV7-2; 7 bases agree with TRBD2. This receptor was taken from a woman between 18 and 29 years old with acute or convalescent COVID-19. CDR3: CASSRSSGSTDTQYF. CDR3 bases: TGTGCCAGCAGCCGGTCTAGCGGCTCCACAGATACGCAGTATTTT.